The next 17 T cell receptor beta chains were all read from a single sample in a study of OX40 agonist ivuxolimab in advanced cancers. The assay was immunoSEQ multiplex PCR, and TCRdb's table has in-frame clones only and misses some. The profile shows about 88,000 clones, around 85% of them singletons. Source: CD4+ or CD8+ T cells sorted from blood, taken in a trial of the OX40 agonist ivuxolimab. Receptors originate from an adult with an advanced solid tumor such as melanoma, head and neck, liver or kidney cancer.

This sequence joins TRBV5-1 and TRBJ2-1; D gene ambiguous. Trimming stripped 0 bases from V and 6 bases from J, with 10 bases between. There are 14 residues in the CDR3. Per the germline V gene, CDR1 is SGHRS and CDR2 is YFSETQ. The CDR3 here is CASSLVVAPNEQFF. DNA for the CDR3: TGCGCCAGCAGCTTGGTTGTTGCGCCCAATGAGCAGTTCTTC.

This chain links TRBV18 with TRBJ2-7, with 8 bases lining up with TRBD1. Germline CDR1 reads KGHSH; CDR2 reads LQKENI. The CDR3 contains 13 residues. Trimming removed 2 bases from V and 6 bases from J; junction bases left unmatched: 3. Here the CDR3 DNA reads TGTGCCAGCTCACCATGGACAGGGACCGAGCAGTACTTC. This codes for CASSPWTGTEQYF.

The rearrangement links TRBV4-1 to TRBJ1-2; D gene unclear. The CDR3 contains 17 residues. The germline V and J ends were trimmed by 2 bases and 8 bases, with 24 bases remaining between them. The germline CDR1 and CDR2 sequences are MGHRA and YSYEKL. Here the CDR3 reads CASSQTVFRVDIGGYTF. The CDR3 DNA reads TGCGCCAGCAGCCAAACGGTGTTTCGGGTAGACATCGGGGGCTACACCTTC.

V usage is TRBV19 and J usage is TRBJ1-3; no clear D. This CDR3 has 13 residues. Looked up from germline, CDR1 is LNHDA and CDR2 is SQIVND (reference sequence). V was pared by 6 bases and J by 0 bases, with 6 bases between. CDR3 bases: TGTGCCAGTAGCACAGTCTCTGGAAACACCATATATTTT. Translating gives CASSTVSGNTIYF.

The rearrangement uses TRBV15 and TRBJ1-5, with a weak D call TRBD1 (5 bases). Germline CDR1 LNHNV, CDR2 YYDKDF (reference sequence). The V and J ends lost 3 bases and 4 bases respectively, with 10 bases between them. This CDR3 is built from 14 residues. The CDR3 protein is CATSSDSENQPQHF. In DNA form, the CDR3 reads TGTGCCACCAGCAGTGACAGTGAGAATCAGCCCCAGCATTTT.

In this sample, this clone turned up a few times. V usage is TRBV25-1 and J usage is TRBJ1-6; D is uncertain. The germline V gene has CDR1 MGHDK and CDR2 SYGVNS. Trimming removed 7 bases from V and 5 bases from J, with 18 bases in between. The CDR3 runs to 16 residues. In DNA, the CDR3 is TGTGCCAGCAAGGGTCCGGGCCCAAGGGATAATTCACCCCTCCACTTT. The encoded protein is CASKGPGPRDNSPLHF.

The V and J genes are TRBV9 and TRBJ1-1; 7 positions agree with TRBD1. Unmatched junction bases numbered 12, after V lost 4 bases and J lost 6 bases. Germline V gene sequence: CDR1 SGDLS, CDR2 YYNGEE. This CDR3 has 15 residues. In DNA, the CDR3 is TGTGCCAGCAGCTTCGGACAGGACCTCGGGGCTGAAGCTTTCTTT. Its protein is CASSFGQDLGAEAFF.

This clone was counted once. The CDR3, as DNA: TGTGCCAGCAGCCCCAGGGCTATGAACACTGAAGCTTTCTTT. Amino acid sequence: CASSPRAMNTEAFF. The chain links TRBV9 to TRBJ1-1; TRBD1 might be the D (5 bases). Trimming left V 4 bases short and J 0 bases short, with 10 bases between. The CDR3 loop spans 14 amino acids. CDR1 and CDR2 (germline): SGDLS, YYNGEE.

The CDR3 reads CASSGGPGADTQYF. CDR3 coding DNA: TGTGCCAGCAGTGGCGGGCCTGGGGCAGATACGCAGTATTTT. The rearrangement links TRBV7-3 to TRBJ2-3; a possible D gene is TRBD2 (5 bases). The CDR3 covers 14 residues. The germline V gene has CDR1 SGHTA and CDR2 FQGTGA. The V gene lost 6 bases and the J gene lost 4 bases, with 14 bases spanning the gap. The full variable domain, its missing parts supplied by reference TRBV7-3 and TRBJ2-3, is GAGVSQTPSNKVTEKGKYVELRCDPISGHTALYWYRQSLGQGPEFLIYFQGTGAADDSGLPNDRFFAVRPEGSVSTLKIQRTERGDSAVYLCASSGGPGADTQYFGPGTRLTVL.

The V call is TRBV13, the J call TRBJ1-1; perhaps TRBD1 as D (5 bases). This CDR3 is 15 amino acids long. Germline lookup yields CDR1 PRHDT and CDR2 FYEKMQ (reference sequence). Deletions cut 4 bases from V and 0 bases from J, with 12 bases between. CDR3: CASSSPRALNTEAFF. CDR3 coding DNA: TGTGCCAGCAGCTCACCCAGGGCTTTGAACACTGAAGCTTTCTTT.

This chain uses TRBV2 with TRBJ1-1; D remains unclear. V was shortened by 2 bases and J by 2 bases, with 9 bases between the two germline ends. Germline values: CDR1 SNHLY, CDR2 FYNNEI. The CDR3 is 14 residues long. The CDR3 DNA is TGTGCCAGCAGTGAACGGGGAAGAAACACTGAAGCTTTCTTT. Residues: CASSERGRNTEAFF.

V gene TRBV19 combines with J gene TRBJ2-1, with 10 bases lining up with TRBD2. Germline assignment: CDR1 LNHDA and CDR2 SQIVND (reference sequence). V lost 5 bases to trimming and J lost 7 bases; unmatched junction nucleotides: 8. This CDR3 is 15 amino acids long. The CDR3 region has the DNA TGTGCCAGTAGTCCCCGAGCGGGGGGGGCAAATGAGCAGTTCTTC. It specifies CASSPRAGGANEQFF.

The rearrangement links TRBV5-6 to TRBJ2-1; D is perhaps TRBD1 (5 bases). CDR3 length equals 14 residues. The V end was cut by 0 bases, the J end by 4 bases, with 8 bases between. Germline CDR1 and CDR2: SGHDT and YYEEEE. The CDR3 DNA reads TGTGCCAGCAGCTTGGGAGACAGTTACAATGAGCAGTTCTTC. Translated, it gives CASSLGDSYNEQFF.

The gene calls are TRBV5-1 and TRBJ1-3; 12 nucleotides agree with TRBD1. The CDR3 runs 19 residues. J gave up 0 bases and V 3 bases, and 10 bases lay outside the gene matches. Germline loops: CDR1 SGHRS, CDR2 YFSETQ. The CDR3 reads CASSSKGQGAASSGNTIYF. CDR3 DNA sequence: TGCGCCAGCAGCTCCAAGGGACAGGGGGCCGCAAGCTCTGGAAACACCATATATTTT.

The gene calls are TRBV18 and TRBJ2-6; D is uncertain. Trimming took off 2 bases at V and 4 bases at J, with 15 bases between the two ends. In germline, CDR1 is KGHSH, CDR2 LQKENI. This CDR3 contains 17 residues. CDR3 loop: CASSPDGPGSGANVLTF. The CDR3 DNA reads TGTGCCAGCTCACCAGACGGGCCAGGATCAGGGGCCAACGTCCTGACTTTC.

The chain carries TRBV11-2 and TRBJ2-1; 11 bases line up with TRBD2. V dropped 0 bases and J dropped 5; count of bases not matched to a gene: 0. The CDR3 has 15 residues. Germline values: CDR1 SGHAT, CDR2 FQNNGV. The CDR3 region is CASSLEGLADNEQFF. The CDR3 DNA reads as TGTGCCAGCAGCTTAGAGGGACTAGCGGACAATGAGCAGTTCTTC.

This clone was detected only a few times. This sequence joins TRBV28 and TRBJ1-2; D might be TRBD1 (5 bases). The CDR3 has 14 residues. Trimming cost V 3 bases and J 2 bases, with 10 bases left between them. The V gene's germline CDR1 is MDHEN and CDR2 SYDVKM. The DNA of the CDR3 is TGTGCCAGCAGTTTCGGGGGGACGAACTATGGCTACACCTTC. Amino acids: CASSFGGTNYGYTF.